The next 11 T cell receptor beta chains were all read from a single sample in a study of cytomegalovirus exposure and HLA in healthy donors. 13 Jbeta primers and 60 Vbeta primers were used for the PCR. The data were produced by immunoSEQ multiplex PCR, yet TCRdb's version contains in-frame clones alone and is incomplete. The sample records about 150,000 clones, 70% to 85% being singletons. The sample comprised PBMCs. These receptors all stem from a young man in good health and CMV-seronegative.

The J gene is TRBJ2-1, the V gene TRBV6-5, with D possibly being TRBD1 (5 bases). Per the germline V gene, CDR1 is MNHEY and CDR2 is SVGAGI. The germline V and J ends were trimmed by 2 bases and 10 bases, with 9 bases remaining between them. This CDR3 has 12 residues. The CDR3 spells CASSYGPGEQFF. The DNA of the CDR3 is TGTGCCAGCAGTTACGGACCAGGGGAGCAGTTCTTC.

The V gene is TRBV27, the J gene TRBJ1-2; tentative D call: TRBD1 (6 bases). The CDR3 contains 14 residues. Germline CDR1 reads MNHEY; CDR2 reads SMNVEV (reference sequence). V lost 0 bases and J lost 5, with 10 bases in between. The CDR3 loop reads CASSLSGGIYGYTF. The CDR3 DNA sequence: TGTGCCAGCAGTTTATCAGGGGGAATTTATGGCTACACCTTC.

Concerning this clone itself: Other DNA sequences in the sample encode the same CDR3. The V call is TRBV19, the J call TRBJ2-2; TRBD1 is a possible D gene (5 bases). The ends were cut back, 1 base at V and 0 bases at J, with 9 bases in the middle. The CDR3 contains 16 residues. CDR1 is LNHDA and CDR2 is SQIVND in the germline V gene (reference sequence). This CDR3 is CASSIGQGTNTGELFF. The CDR3 nucleotides read TGTGCCAGTAGTATAGGTCAGGGAACGAACACCGGGGAGCTGTTTTTT.

Regarding this clone: At one of its ends the junction is not consistent with the germline gene, which may arise from a read error. This sequence joins TRBV7-7 and TRBJ2-2, with D possibly matching TRBD2 (5 bases). Germline assignment: CDR1 SSHAT and CDR2 FNYEAQ (reference sequence). The CDR3 length is 13 residues. CDR3 coding DNA: TGTGCTAGCAGCCCGGGGTTCACCGGGGAGCTGTTTTTT. Translation gives CASSPGFTGELFF. Supplemented by reference TRBV7-7 and TRBJ2-2, the full variable domain reads GAGVSQSPRYKVTKRGQDVTLRCDPISSHATLYWYQQALGQGPEFLTYFNYEAQPDKSGLPSDRFSAERPEGSISTLTIQRTEQRDSAMYRCASSPGFTGELFFGEGSRLTVL.

About this clone: Other DNA sequences from this sample encode an identical CDR3 as well. This sequence joins TRBV18 and TRBJ1-2; 7 bases match TRBD1. The ends lost 6 bases at V and 2 bases at J; junction bases unmatched: 3. The CDR3 runs 13 residues. The germline gives CDR1 KGHSH, CDR2 LQKENI. CDR3 sequence (DNA): TGTGCCAGCTCGCCGGACAGGAACTATGGCTACACCTTC. Translating it yields CASSPDRNYGYTF.

The chain recombines TRBV2 with TRBJ1-2, with 7 bases that match TRBD1. The CDR3 covers 15 residues. V trimming: 2 bases; J trimming: 1 base; junction bases outside the gene matches: 4. CDR1 is SNHLY and CDR2 is FYNNEI in the germline V gene. The CDR3 reads CASSEQGEVNYGYTF. In DNA form, the CDR3 reads TGTGCCAGCAGTGAACAGGGGGAGGTTAACTATGGCTACACCTTC.

This chain uses TRBV5-6 with TRBJ2-5; tentatively, D is TRBD2 (5 bases). Per the germline V gene, CDR1 is SGHDT and CDR2 is YYEEEE. The CDR3 has 13 amino acids. The V end was cut by 1 base, the J end by 5 bases, with 9 bases between. CDR3 loop: CASSLMRGETQYF. CDR3 bases: TGTGCCAGCAGCTTGATGAGAGGGGAGACCCAGTACTTC.

This chain joins TRBV15 and TRBJ2-7; D might be TRBD2 (6 bases). Trimming pared 3 bases from V and 5 bases from J, leaving 14 bases between. The germline V gene has CDR1 LNHNV and CDR2 YYDKDF (reference sequence). The CDR3 is 14 amino acids. The CDR3 loop is CATSSAGLSDEQYF. DNA for the CDR3: TGTGCCACCAGCAGCGCGGGGTTATCGGACGAGCAGTACTTC.

This clone was counted a single time. This chain connects TRBV7-9 to TRBJ2-7; 9 nucleotides match TRBD1. V shed 1 base, J shed 3 bases, and the junction held 4 bases outside the gene matches. This CDR3 spans 15 amino acids. Germline CDR1 and CDR2: SEHNR and FQNEAQ (reference sequence). CDR3 sequence reads: CASSLVGTGIYEQYF. The DNA for the CDR3 is TGTGCCAGCAGCTTAGTCGGGACAGGGATCTACGAGCAGTACTTC.

V gene TRBV30 combines with J gene TRBJ2-7; 8 nucleotides align to TRBD1. The J segment lost 9 bases and the V segment lost 5 bases, leaving 6 bases of the junction unmatched. The CDR3 runs 11 residues. The germline CDR1 and CDR2 sequences are GTSNPN and SVGIG (reference sequence). CDR3 in DNA: TGTGCCTGGGGGACAGGTACCTCGCAGTACTTC. Translation: CAWGTGTSQYF. The variable domain in full, with the rest retrieved from reference TRBV30 and TRBJ2-7, is SQTIHQWPATLVQPVGSPLSLECTVEGTSNPNLYWYRQAAGRGLQLLFYSVGIGQISSEVPQNLSASRPQDRQFILSSKKLLLSDSGFYLCAWGTGTSQYFGPGTRLTVT.

In the case of this clone: One end of the junction does not line up with germline, which may come from a read error. The gene calls are TRBV9 and TRBJ2-1; D remains ambiguous. The germline V gene has CDR1 SGDLS and CDR2 YYNGEE. CDR3 length: 14 residues. CDR3 DNA sequence: TGTGCCAGCAGCGTAGACGTCCGCTACGATGAGCAGTTCTTC. The encoded protein is CASSVDVRYDEQFF.